These T cell receptor beta chains were read from a single sample in a study of blood T cell repertoires in COVID-19. Using immunoSEQ multiplex PCR, the repertoire was profiled, and TCRdb retains in-frame clones only, with some absent. The table records a few hundred thousand clones, 75% to 90% of them present only once. The sample taken for sequencing was peripheral blood. The receptors shown here come from a woman aged 40-49 years who had recovered from COVID-19. The CDR3 runs from the conserved cysteine through the conserved F or W. Some rows mark clone size as missing; the rest say once, few, many or name a class of expanded clone.

V gene	clone size	J gene	CDR3 protein
TRBV11-2	NA	TRBJ2-7	CASSSSTGSYEQYF
TRBV14	once	TRBJ2-1	CASSQLGTSGRYNEQFF
TRBV16	few	TRBJ2-1	CASSQSGVWLNEQFF
TRBV30	few	TRBJ1-5	CAWSVQGVGSNQPQHF
TRBV18	NA	TRBJ1-3	CASSTDRENTIYF
TRBV19	NA	TRBJ1-3	CASSRSGTGTSSGNTIYF
TRBV5-4	NA	TRBJ2-7	CASSSGGAYEQYF
TRBV6-5	few	TRBJ1-2	CASRMVGVEYGYTF
TRBV12-5	NA	TRBJ2-5	CASGLGSRETQYF
TRBV6-5	NA	TRBJ2-1	CASSSGLAGPHNEQFF
TRBV27	NA	TRBJ1-4	CASSSRTGTEEKLFF
TRBV30	NA	TRBJ2-1	CAWSARDKYNEQFF
TRBV2	NA	TRBJ2-3	CASSEAGGDTQYF
TRBV29-1	NA	TRBJ1-1	CSAVGQRNTEAFF
TRBV7-7	NA	TRBJ2-3	CASSLLAGDGATQYF